This TCR beta chain was found in a study of PD-1 blockade in classical Hodgkin lymphoma. As to this clone: Sequence at one end of the junction differs from germline and may be a read error.

CDR3 length: 13 amino acids. Germline CDR1 reads KGHSH; CDR2 reads LQKENI. Method: immunoSEQ multiplex PCR; TCRdb's copy keeps in-frame clones and lacks some. The repertoire holds about 21,000 clones, with around 94% as singletons. Indicated time point: newly diagnosed, previously untreated cHL patient sample. The receptor's source is a human donor with classical Hodgkin lymphoma. The chain couples TRBV18 to TRBJ1-1; unclear D gene. The specimen sequenced was peripheral blood mononuclear cells (PBMCs). This CDR3 is CASSPLMNTEAFF. The CDR3 DNA reads TGTGCCAGCTCGCCACTTATGAACACTGAAGCTTTCTTT.